The sequence of this T cell receptor (beta chain) was determined in a study of CD8 T cells in ankylosing spondylitis (dated by TCRdb to about 2017). About the full investigation: T cell receptor beta repertoires were profiled in healthy donors and ankylosing spondylitis patients so that disease-linked TCR variants could be found. Peripheral blood samples were taken, and synovial fluid was additionally collected from ankylosing spondylitis patients. The whole study cohort included 108 healthy donors and 20 to 30 ankylosing spondylitis patients.

Trimming takes 5 bases off V and 3 bases off J; junction bases not matched to a gene: 3. CDR1 and CDR2 (DFQATT, SNEGSKA) derive from the germline V gene (reference sequence). From cysteine to phenylalanine, the CDR3 is 13 amino acids long. CDR3 DNA only is kept here, 39 bases in frame from base 1. This clonotype was counted many times. Which antigen it targets is not known. Base qualities are not recorded, but no much larger clone differs from it by a single base. The paper as a whole reports these results and caveats: A CD8+ phenotype was shown by the disease-linked clones, which were found at relatively low frequencies in peripheral blood. Significant enrichment of the disease-linked clones was reported in matched synovial fluid samples from ankylosing spondylitis patients. Blood from ankylosing spondylitis patients appeared to be characterized by a TCR beta motif composed of roughly 8 highly homologous amino acid variants. Some of the motif variants had been reported before in the synovial fluid and blood of reactive arthritis patients, a finding that suggests common disease-initiation mechanisms.

Sequencing relied on an Illumina HiSeq 2500. TCR beta libraries were prepared by quantitative 5'-RACE with molecular barcodes. Processing in the source paper ran as follows. To identify disease-linked TCR variants, a new computational method was used, one built on a probabilistic model of VDJ rearrangement. TCRdb itself trimmed the public reads at Q25 with fastp, ran MiXCR and retained productive beta chains. CDR3 protein sequences are deduplicated, and each keeps its most common genes and DNA. These V and J calls derive from TCRdb rather than the authors' analysis. In all, the sample holds hundreds of thousands of distinct CDR3 sequences, and approximately 9% of those were seen once. The ten largest clones take up over 6.5% of the sample.

Sequenced material: blood, either unsorted or a sorted T cell fraction (not recorded which). The origin of this receptor is a male donor with ankylosing spondylitis or in good health (not recorded which). The chain is made from TRBV20-1 and TRBJ2-7; TRBD2 aligns with 11 central bases. Here is the DNA: TGCAGTGCTTCAGGGACTAGCGGCTACGAGCAGTACTTC. Its product reads: CSASGTSGYEQYF.